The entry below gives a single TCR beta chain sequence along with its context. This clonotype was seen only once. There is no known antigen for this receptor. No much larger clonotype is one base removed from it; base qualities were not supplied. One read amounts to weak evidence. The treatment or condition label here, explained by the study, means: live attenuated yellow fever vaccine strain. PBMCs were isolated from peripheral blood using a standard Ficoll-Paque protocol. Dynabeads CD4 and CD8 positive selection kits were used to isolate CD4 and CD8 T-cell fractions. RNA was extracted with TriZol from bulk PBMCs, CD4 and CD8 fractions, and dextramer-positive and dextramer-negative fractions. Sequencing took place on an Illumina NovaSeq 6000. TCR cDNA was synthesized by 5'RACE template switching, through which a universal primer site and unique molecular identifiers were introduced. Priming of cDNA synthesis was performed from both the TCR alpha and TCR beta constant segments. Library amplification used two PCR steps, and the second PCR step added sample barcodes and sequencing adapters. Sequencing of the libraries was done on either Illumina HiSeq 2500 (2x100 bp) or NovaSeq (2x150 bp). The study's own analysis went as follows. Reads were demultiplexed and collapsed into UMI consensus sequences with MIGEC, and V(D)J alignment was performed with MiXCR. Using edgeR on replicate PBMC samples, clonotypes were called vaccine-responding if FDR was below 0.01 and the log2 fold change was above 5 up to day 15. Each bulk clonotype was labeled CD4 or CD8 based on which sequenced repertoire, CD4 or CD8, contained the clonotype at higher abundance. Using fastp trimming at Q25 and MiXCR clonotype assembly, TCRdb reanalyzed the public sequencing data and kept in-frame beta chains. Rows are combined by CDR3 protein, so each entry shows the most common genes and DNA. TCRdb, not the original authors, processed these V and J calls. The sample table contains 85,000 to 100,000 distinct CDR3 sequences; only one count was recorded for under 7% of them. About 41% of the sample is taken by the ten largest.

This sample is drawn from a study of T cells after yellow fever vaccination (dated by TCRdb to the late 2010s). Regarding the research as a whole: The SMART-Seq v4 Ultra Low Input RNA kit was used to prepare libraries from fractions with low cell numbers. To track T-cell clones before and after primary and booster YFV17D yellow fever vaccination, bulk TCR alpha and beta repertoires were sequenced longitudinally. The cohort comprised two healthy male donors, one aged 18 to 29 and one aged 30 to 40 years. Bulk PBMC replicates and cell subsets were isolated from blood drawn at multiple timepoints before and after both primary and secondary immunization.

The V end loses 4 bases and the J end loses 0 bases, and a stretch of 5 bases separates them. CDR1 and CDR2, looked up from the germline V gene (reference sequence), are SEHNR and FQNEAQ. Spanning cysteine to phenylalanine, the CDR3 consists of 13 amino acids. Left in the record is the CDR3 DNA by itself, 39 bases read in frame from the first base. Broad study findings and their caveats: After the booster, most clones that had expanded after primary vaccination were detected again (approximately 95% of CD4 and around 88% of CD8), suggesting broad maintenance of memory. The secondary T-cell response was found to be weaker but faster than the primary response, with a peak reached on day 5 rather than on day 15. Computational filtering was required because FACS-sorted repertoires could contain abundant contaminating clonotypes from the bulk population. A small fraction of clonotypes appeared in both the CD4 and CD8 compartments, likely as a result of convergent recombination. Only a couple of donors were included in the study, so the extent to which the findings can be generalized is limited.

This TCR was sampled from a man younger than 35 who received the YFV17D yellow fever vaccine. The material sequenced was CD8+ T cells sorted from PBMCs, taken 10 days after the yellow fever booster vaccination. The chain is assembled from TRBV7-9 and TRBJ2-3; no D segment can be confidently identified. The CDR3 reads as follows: CASSSHSTDTQYF. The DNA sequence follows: TGTGCCAGCAGCTCCCACAGCACAGATACGCAGTATTTT.